A single sample is the source of the 8 T cell receptor beta chains below, sequenced in a study of blood T cell repertoires in COVID-19. This table comes from immunoSEQ multiplex PCR, and its TCRdb copy is limited to in-frame clones, with some not included. Of tens of thousands of clones detected, approximately 77% appear once; the ten largest clones hold about 0.83%. Material: peripheral blood. Receptors originate from a woman aged 70-85 years with acute or convalescent COVID-19.

This clone was recorded a few times. This chain links TRBV5-1 with TRBJ1-1, with 8 bases identical to TRBD1. CDR1 is SGHRS, CDR2 YFSETQ, per germline. This CDR3 has 16 residues. Trimming cost V 0 bases and J 4 bases; bases outside gene matches: 8. Here the CDR3 reads CASSLAGGELGTEAFF. The CDR3 bases are TGCGCCAGCAGCTTGGCAGGGGGCGAGTTGGGCACTGAAGCTTTCTTT. The entire variable domain, with the rest obtained from reference TRBV5-1 and TRBJ1-1, is as follows: KAGVTQTPRYLIKTRGQQVTLSCSPISGHRSVSWYQQTPGQGLQFLFEYFSETQRNKGNFPGRFSGRQFSNSRSEMNVSTLELGDSALYLCASSLAGGELGTEAFFGQGTRLTVV.

V and J are TRBV24-1 and TRBJ2-3; 8 bases align to TRBD1. There are 17 residues in the CDR3. V shed 2 bases and J 5 bases; nucleotides not matched to a gene: 11. CDR1 and CDR2 (germline): KGHDR, SFDVKD. The CDR3 reads CATSDSGTGTGKDTQYF. For the CDR3, the DNA is TGTGCCACCAGTGATTCGGGGACCGGGACAGGTAAAGATACGCAGTATTTT.

The chain carries TRBV4-1 and TRBJ2-3; 7 bases are a match to TRBD2. This CDR3 comprises 18 residues. J lost 2 bases, V lost 0 bases, and 11 bases had no gene match. Germline V gives CDR1 MGHRA, CDR2 YSYEKL. The CDR3 sequence: CASSQEEGSSGYTDTQYF. For the CDR3, the DNA is TGCGCCAGCAGCCAAGAAGAAGGTTCTAGCGGCTACACAGATACGCAGTATTTT.

This clone was recorded only once. The CDR3 DNA reads TGTGCCAGCAGCCTCCTAACCGGGACAGGGGGTCACGTTGAAGCTTTCTTT. It specifies CASSLLTGTGGHVEAFF. V gene TRBV28 combines with J gene TRBJ1-1; 11 bases are shared with TRBD1. The CDR3 covers 17 residues. Germline V gene data show CDR1 as MDHEN and CDR2 as SYDVKM. Unmatched junction bases numbered 16, after V lost 6 bases and J lost 7 bases.

The rearrangement uses TRBV11-2 and TRBJ2-7, with TRBD2 identical over 9 bases. The V segment lost 2 bases and the J segment 7 bases; nucleotides outside the gene matches: 12. Germline V lookup: CDR1 SGHAT, CDR2 FQNNGV. This CDR3 is 16 amino acids long. For the CDR3, the DNA is TGTGCCAGCAGCTTACGGGCGGGGGGGCAACATATTGAGCAGTACTTC. Translating gives CASSLRAGGQHIEQYF.

A few counts support this clone. V is TRBV4-1 and J is TRBJ2-1, with a tentative D call TRBD1 (6 bases). The V end was cut by 2 bases, the J end by 5 bases, with 19 bases between. Germline V lookup: CDR1 MGHRA, CDR2 YSYEKL. The CDR3 runs 17 residues. The CDR3: CASSQPPDRPFHNEQFF. For the CDR3, the DNA is TGCGCCAGCAGCCAACCTCCTGACAGGCCCTTCCACAATGAGCAGTTCTTC.

This chain links TRBV25-1 with TRBJ1-5; perhaps TRBD1 as D (5 bases). V shed 9 bases and J shed 0 bases, with 21 bases lying between them. Germline-derived CDR1 and CDR2 are MGHDK and SYGVNS. The CDR3 contains 17 residues. This CDR3 is CASSIGGDRYSNQPQHF. The CDR3 bases are TGTGCCAGTTCGATCGGCGGGGACCGATATAGCAATCAGCCCCAGCATTTT.

The CDR3 loop is CATKVGGTGNTIYF. The CDR3 DNA reads TGTGCCACCAAAGTCGGGGGGACTGGAAACACCATATATTTT. The chain carries TRBV19 and TRBJ1-3; possibly TRBD1 for D (5 bases). V was trimmed by 10 bases and J by 2 bases, leaving 15 bases between them. CDR1 LNHDA and CDR2 SQIVND come from the germline V gene (reference sequence). CDR3 length: 14 residues.